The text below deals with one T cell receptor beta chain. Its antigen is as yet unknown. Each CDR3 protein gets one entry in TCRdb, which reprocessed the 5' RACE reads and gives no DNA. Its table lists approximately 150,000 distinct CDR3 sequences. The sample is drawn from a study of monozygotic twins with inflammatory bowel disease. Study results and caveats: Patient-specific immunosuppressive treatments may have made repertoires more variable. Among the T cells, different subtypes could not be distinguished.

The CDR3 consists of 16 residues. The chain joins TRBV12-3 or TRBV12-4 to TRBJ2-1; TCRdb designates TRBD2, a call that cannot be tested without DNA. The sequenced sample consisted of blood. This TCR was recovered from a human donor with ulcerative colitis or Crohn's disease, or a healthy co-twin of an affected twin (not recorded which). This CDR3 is CASRGTSGGLYNEQFF.